This T cell receptor (beta chain) emerged from a study of naive and memory T cell subsets. This clonotype was seen a handful of times. The beta constant-region primer was an equimolar mix of two oligonucleotides covering TRBC1 and TRBC2. The cDNA 3' end received a ligated single-stranded oligonucleotide carrying the SP2 primer and a 12-nucleotide UMI. Ligated cDNA was amplified by four rounds of PCR with nested alpha and beta constant-region primers and SP2. MiXCR, applied by TCRdb to the UMI-ligation and nested PCR reads, yields one record per CDR3 protein. Among tens of thousands of distinct CDR3 sequences listed, around 12% were seen once. This CDR3 spans 15 amino acids. V lost 4 bases, J lost 9 bases, and 9 bases stayed unmatched. The germline V gene encodes CDR1 SGHRS and CDR2 YFSETQ.

The sample consisted of central memory CD4+ T cells from blood. The clonotype comes from a human donor in good health. V is TRBV5-1 and J is TRBJ2-1; 11 nucleotides agree with TRBD2. The chain's CDR3 is CASSGTSGSIGEQFF. CDR3 coding DNA: TGCGCCAGCAGCGGCACTAGCGGGAGTATCGGTGAGCAGTTCTTC.